These T cell receptor beta chains were read from a single sample in a study of T cell repertoires in cytomegalovirus infection. No antigen has been assigned to these receptors. TCRdb fed the reads into MiXCR, producing one record per CDR3 protein. This table has fewer than 850,000 distinct CDR3 sequences, about 29% appearing once. Sample: cultured CD8+ T cells from PBMCs, taken from culture after CMV antigen stimulation. The receptors shown here come from a human donor in good health (CMV status not recorded). Some clones in this sample may be carry-over from other donors' samples. The CDR3 runs from the conserved cysteine through the conserved F or W. Each record gives: D gene, V gene, clone size, J gene, CDR3 DNA, CDR3 protein. D genes are given only for firm matches. Clone size is stated in some rows and not others, as once, few, many or a class when expanded.

NA	TRBV5-6	NA	TRBJ1-1	TGTGCCAGCAGCCATCTAGGGAACACTGAAGCTTTCTTT	CASSHLGNTEAFF
NA	TRBV15	NA	TRBJ2-2	TGTGCCACCAGCAGAGATCTGGGATCCGGGGAGCTGTTTTTT	CATSRDLGSGELFF
TRBD2	TRBV12-3/TRBV12-4	NA	TRBJ2-5	TGTGCCAGCAGTTTCGGGACTACCCAAGAGACCCAGTACTTC	CASSFGTTQETQYF
NA	TRBV19	few	TRBJ2-7	TGTGCCAGTAGTATAAGTCGGGGCGAGCAGTACTTC	CASSISRGEQYF
NA	TRBV11-2	NA	TRBJ2-7	TGTGCCAGCAGCAACCGACAGAGTCACTTC	CASSNRQSHF
NA	TRBV27	few	TRBJ2-5	TGTGCCAGCAGTACACAACCCCCTCCAGAGACCCAGTACTTC	CASSTQPPPETQYF
NA	TRBV7-3	NA	TRBJ1-1	TGTGCCAGCAGCTTACCGGCGGCCGGGACACCTGAACCTTGGACTGAAGCTTTCTTT	CASSLPAAGTPEPWTEAFF
NA	TRBV19	NA	TRBJ2-1	TGTGCCAGTCTCCATCCCGCCGGTGAGCAGTTCTTC	CASLHPAGEQFF
TRBD2	TRBV7-6	NA	TRBJ2-2	TGTGCTAGCAAAGGACTAGCCGGGGAGCCGTTTTTT	CASKGLAGEPFF
NA	TRBV27	few	TRBJ1-2	TGTGCCAGCAGTTTGAGTCCGGGCGGACCTCCATATGGCTACACCTTC	CASSLSPGGPPYGYTF
NA	TRBV6-2/TRBV6-3	NA	TRBJ1-1	TGTGCCAGCACAGAACAGCCACGAAACACTGAAGCTTTCTTT	CASTEQPRNTEAFF
NA	TRBV6-4	few	TRBJ1-1	TGTGCCAGCAGTGAAACAGGGTGGACGACTGAAGCTTTCTTT	CASSETGWTTEAFF
NA	TRBV9	few	TRBJ1-3	TGTGCCAGCAGCGAAGACGGACACTCTGGAAACACCATATATTTT	CASSEDGHSGNTIYF
NA	TRBV4-1	few	TRBJ2-3	TGCGCCAGCAGCCCCTCTTCTGGGGCGGCAGATACGCAGTATTTT	CASSPSSGAADTQYF
NA	TRBV10-3	NA	TRBJ2-6	TGTGCCATCACCAGGGATGGGGCCAACGTCCTGACTTTC	CAITRDGANVLTF
NA	TRBV6-2/TRBV6-3	many	TRBJ1-6	TGTGCCAGCATGCTATCCCGAGGACTGGATGGACCCCTCCACTTT	CASMLSRGLDGPLHF
TRBD1	TRBV7-9	NA	TRBJ1-2	TGTGCCAGCAGCCCGACAGGGGGCTTCTATGGCTACACCTTC	CASSPTGGFYGYTF
NA	TRBV14	NA	TRBJ2-7	TGTGCCAGCAGCCGGGGGCCGGGGAACGAGCAGTACTTC	CASSRGPGNEQYF
NA	TRBV12-5	few	TRBJ1-1	TGTGCTAGTGCCATCAATGAAGCTTTCTTT	CASAINEAFF
TRBD1	TRBV7-6	many	TRBJ1-1	TGTGCCAGCAGCCGAGGGGGACAGGGGACTGAAGCTTTCTTT	CASSRGGQGTEAFF
NA	TRBV27	few	TRBJ1-2	TGTGCCAGCAGTTTATCGGGGGTGTTTGAGGATGGCTACACCTTC	CASSLSGVFEDGYTF
NA	TRBV4-1	NA	TRBJ1-5	TGCGCCAGCAGCCAAGAGAGGCAACCTAATCAGCCCCAGCATTTT	CASSQERQPNQPQHF
TRBD1	TRBV7-4	few	TRBJ2-3	TGTGCCAGCAGCTTTCCACAGGGGCAGAGCACAGATACGCAGTATTTT	CASSFPQGQSTDTQYF
NA	TRBV7-9	NA	TRBJ1-6	TGTGCCAGCAGCTCCGAACCCCTCCACTTT	CASSSEPLHF
NA	TRBV5-6	NA	TRBJ1-4	TGTGCCAGCAGCTTGGGAGGCGGGCAGGAAAAACTGTTTTTT	CASSLGGGQEKLFF
NA	TRBV6-5	few	TRBJ1-2	TGTGCCAGCAGTTACATAGTCAGCGGTTATAACTATGGCTACACCTTC	CASSYIVSGYNYGYTF
NA	TRBV7-8	NA	TRBJ1-2	TGTGCCAGCAGCGAAACAAGAAACTATGGCTACACCTTC	CASSETRNYGYTF
NA	TRBV6-5	many	TRBJ2-2	TGCGCCAGCAGCCCTCAAAACACCGGGGAGCTGTTTTTT	CASSPQNTGELFF
TRBD1	TRBV12-5	NA	TRBJ2-7	TGTGCTAGTGGTTCTTCTACAAAAGACAGGGGGTTGGGTGTCTACGAGCAGTACTTC	CASGSSTKDRGLGVYEQYF
TRBD1	TRBV12-3/TRBV12-4	many	TRBJ2-1	TGTGCCAGCACCCCTATGTGGACAGGGGCAAACAATGAGCAGTTCTTC	CASTPMWTGANNEQFF
NA	TRBV6-2/TRBV6-3	few	TRBJ2-2	TGTGCCAGCAGTTACGAACAGAGTAGAAACACCGGGGAGCTGTTTTTT	CASSYEQSRNTGELFF
NA	TRBV7-2	NA	TRBJ2-7	TGTGCCAGCACCACCGTCACATCGGGGGAAGACGAGCAGTACTTC	CASTTVTSGEDEQYF
NA	TRBV19	NA	TRBJ1-1	TGTGCCAGTAGTATACTGTCCAGGAAGAACACTGAAGCTTTCTTT	CASSILSRKNTEAFF
TRBD1	TRBV7-9	few	TRBJ1-2	TGTGCCAGCAGCTCGACAGGGGGATCTCGGGATGGCTACACCTTC	CASSSTGGSRDGYTF
NA	TRBV9	NA	TRBJ2-3	TGTGCCAGCAGCGTAGTGGGGACCCTCGGGGATACGCTGTATTTT	CASSVVGTLGDTLYF
NA	TRBV15	NA	TRBJ2-5	TGTGCCACCAGCAGGGAGTACCAAGAGACCCAGTACTTC	CATSREYQETQYF
NA	TRBV28	NA	TRBJ1-4	TGTGCCAGCAGTTTATTGAGGGTAGAGAATGAAAAACTGTTTTTT	CASSLLRVENEKLFF
NA	TRBV19	few	TRBJ1-2	TGTGCCACCCGGGACGTTTTCTATGGCTACACCTTC	CATRDVFYGYTF
NA	TRBV5-5	few	TRBJ2-7	TGTGCCAGCAGCTTGACGGGGCAGGGGTCCTACGAGCAGTACTTC	CASSLTGQGSYEQYF
NA	TRBV7-2	many	TRBJ1-2	TGTGCCAGCAGCTTAGTGGAGCAAGCTAACTATGGCTACACCTTC	CASSLVEQANYGYTF
TRBD2	TRBV2	NA	TRBJ2-1	TGTGCCAGCAGTGAAAGCGGGGGGCCCAACCTGAGCTCCTACAATGAGCAGTTCTTC	CASSESGGPNLSSYNEQFF
TRBD1	TRBV5-1	NA	TRBJ2-1	TGCGCCAGCCGGACAGGGGCCTACAATGAGCAGTTCTTC	CASRTGAYNEQFF
TRBD2	TRBV10-3	once	TRBJ2-1	TGTGCCATCAGCGATAGCGGGGGGGCCCCCAATGAGCAGTTCTTC	CAISDSGGAPNEQFF
NA	TRBV4-1	NA	TRBJ2-3	TGCGCCAGCAGCCCCCAATCTGGGGCTGGCCGCACAGATACGCAGTATTTT	CASSPQSGAGRTDTQYF
NA	TRBV7-9	NA	TRBJ1-4	TGTGCCAGCAGCTCTAACCGGGAGGCAACTAATGAAAAACTGTTTTTT	CASSSNREATNEKLFF
NA	TRBV7-4	NA	TRBJ1-2	TGTGCCAGCAGTTCTCCAGGATTCTATGGCTACACCTTC	CASSSPGFYGYTF
TRBD2	TRBV7-2	few	TRBJ2-2	TGTGCCAGCAGCTTCCTAGCGGGGGACAACACCGGGGAGCTGTTTTTT	CASSFLAGDNTGELFF
NA	TRBV11-2	NA	TRBJ1-5	TGTGCCAGCAGCCTAGGAGGGCTGCGACAGCCCCAGCATTTT	CASSLGGLRQPQHF
NA	TRBV27	NA	TRBJ1-6	TGTGCCAGCAGTTTATCTAGAAAGAATTCACCCCTCCACTTT	CASSLSRKNSPLHF
NA	TRBV7-8	many	TRBJ1-2	TGTGCCAGCAGTCCTCGGCTTGTCGGCTATGGCTACACCTTC	CASSPRLVGYGYTF
TRBD1	TRBV7-6	many	TRBJ1-5	TGTGCCAGCAGCTTCGGGACAGGGGATCAGCCCCAGCATTTT	CASSFGTGDQPQHF
NA	TRBV27	NA	TRBJ2-3	TGTGCCAGCAGTTTAATGTTAGCAAGGGATACGCAGTATTTT	CASSLMLARDTQYF
NA	TRBV7-6	few	TRBJ1-2	TGTGCCAGCAGCCTACGGGCCGCAAACGCTAACTATGGCTACACCTTC	CASSLRAANANYGYTF
TRBD1	TRBV13	NA	TRBJ1-4	TGTGCCAGCAGCTGGGGACAGGGGGATGAAAAACTGTTTTTT	CASSWGQGDEKLFF
NA	TRBV28	NA	TRBJ1-1	TGTGCCAGCTCAGCCCTATATGGGGTCGGGCGTTGGGCTTTCTTT	CASSALYGVGRWAFF
TRBD1	TRBV6-6	few	TRBJ1-1	TGTGCCAGCAGTACTCCGACAGGGGAGGTGAGCACTGAAGCTTTCTTT	CASSTPTGEVSTEAFF
NA	TRBV10-3	few	TRBJ2-1	TGTGCCATCAGTGAGTCCAATGAGCAGTTCTTC	CAISESNEQFF
NA	TRBV14	few	TRBJ2-5	TGTGCCAGCAGCCAAGATCGCGGGGAAGAGACCCAGTACTTC	CASSQDRGEETQYF
TRBD1	TRBV7-9	NA	TRBJ1-2	TGTGCCAGCAGCATTCGACAGGGGCCCGCCTATGGCTACACCTTC	CASSIRQGPAYGYTF